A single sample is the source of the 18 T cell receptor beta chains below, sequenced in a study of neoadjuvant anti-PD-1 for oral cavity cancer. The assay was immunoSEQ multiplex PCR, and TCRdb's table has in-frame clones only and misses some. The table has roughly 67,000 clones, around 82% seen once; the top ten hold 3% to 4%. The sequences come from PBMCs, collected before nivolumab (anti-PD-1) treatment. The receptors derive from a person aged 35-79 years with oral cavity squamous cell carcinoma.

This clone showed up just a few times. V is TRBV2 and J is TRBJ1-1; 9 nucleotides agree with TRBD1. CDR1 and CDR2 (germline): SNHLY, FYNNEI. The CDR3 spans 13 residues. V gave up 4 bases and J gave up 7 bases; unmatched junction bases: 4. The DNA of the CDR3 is TGTGCCAGCAGTGGACAGGGGGTACATGAAGCTTTCTTT. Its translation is CASSGQGVHEAFF.

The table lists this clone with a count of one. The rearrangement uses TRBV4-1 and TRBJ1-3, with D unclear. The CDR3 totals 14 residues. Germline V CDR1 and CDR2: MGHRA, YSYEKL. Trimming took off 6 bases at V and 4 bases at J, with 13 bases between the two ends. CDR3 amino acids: CASSQTWLGNTIYF. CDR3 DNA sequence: TGCGCCAGCAGTCAAACGTGGCTAGGAAACACCATATATTTT.

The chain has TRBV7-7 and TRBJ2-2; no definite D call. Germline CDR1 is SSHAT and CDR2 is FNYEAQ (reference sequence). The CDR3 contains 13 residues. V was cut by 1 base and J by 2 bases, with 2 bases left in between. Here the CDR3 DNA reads TGTGCCAGCAGCTTAGACAACACCGGGGAGCTGTTTTTT. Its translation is CASSLDNTGELFF.

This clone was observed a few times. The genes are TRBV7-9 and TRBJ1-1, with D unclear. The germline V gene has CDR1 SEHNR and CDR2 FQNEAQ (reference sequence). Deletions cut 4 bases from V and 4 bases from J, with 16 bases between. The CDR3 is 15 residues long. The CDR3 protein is CASSSRAERFTEAFF. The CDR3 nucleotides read TGTGCCAGCAGCTCTAGGGCAGAGCGGTTCACTGAAGCTTTCTTT.

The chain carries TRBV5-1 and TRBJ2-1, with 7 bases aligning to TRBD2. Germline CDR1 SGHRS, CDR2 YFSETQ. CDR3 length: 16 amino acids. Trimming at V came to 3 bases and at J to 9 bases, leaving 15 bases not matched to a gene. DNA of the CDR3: TGCGCCAGCAGCTCCGACCCGGCGGGAGTCGAGGTTGAGCAGTTCTTC. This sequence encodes CASSSDPAGVEVEQFF.

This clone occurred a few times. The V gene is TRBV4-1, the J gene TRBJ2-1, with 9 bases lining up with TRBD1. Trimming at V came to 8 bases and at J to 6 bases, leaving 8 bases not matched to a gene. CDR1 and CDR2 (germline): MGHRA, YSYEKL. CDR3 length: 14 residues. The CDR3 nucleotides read TGCGCCAGCCGGAGAACAGGGGGCCTCAATGAGCAGTTCTTC. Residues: CASRRTGGLNEQFF.

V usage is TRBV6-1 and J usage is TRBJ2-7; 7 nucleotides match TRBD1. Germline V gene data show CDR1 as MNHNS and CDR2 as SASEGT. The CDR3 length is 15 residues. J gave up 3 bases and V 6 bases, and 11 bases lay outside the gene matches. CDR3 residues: CASSPSGAGGYEQYF. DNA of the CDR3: TGTGCCAGCAGCCCTTCAGGGGCAGGGGGCTACGAGCAGTACTTC.

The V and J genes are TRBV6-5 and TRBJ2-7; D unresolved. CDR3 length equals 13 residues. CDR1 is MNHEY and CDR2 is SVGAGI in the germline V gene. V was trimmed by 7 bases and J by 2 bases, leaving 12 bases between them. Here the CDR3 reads CASTYTETYEQYF. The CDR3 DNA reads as TGTGCCAGCACCTATACAGAGACCTACGAGCAGTACTTC.

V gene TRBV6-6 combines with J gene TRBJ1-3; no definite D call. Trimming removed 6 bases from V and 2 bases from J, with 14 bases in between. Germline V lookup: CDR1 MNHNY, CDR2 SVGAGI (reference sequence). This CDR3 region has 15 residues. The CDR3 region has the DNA TGTGCCAGCAGACTATCCTCGACGGCTGGAAACACCATATATTTT. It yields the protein CASRLSSTAGNTIYF.

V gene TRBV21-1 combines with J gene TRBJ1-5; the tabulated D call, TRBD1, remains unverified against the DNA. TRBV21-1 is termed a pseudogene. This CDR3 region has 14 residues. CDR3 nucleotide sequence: TGTGCCAGCAGCATATACAGGGGGTATCAACCCCAGCATTTT. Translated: CASSIYRGYQPQHF.

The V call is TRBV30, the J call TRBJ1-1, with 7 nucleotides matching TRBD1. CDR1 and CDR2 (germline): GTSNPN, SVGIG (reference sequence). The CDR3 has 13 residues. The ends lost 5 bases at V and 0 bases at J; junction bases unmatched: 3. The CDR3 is CAWGQDLNTEAFF. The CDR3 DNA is TGTGCCTGGGGACAGGACTTGAACACTGAAGCTTTCTTT.

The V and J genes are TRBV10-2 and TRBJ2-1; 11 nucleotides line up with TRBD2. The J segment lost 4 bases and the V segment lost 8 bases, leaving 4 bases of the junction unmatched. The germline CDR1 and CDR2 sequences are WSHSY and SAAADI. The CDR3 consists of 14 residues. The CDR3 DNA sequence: TGCGCCAGCGAGGTAGCGGGGGGGTACAATGAGCAGTTCTTC. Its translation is CASEVAGGYNEQFF.

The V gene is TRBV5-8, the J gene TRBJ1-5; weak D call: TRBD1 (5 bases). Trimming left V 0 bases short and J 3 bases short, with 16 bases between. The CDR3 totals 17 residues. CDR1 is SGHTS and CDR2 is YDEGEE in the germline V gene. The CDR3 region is CASSLEAAGEYNQPQHF. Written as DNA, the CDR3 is TGTGCCAGCAGCTTGGAGGCCGCGGGGGAGTACAATCAGCCCCAGCATTTT. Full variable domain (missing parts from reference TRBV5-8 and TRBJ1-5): EAGVTQSPTHLIKTRGQQATLRCSPISGHTSVYWYQQALGLGLQFLLWYDEGEERNRGNFPPRFSGRQFPNYSSELNVNALELEDSALYLCASSLEAAGEYNQPQHFGDGTRLSIL.

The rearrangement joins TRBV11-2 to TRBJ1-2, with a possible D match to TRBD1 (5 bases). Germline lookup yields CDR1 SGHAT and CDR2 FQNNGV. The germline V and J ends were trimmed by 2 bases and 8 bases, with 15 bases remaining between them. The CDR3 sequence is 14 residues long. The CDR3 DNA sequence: TGTGCCAGCAGCTTAATTAGGGGCGCAGGGGGCTACACCTTC. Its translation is CASSLIRGAGGYTF.

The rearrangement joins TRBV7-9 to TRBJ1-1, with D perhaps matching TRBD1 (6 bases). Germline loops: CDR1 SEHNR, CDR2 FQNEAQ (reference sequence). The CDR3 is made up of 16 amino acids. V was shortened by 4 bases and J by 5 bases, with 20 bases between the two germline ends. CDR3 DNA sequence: TGTGCCAGCAGCTCCCCCCACAGGGACGGGAAAACTGAAGCTTTCTTT. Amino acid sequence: CASSSPHRDGKTEAFF. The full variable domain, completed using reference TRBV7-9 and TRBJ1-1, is DTGVSQNPRHKITKRGQNVTFRCDPISEHNRLYWYRQTLGQGPEFLTYFQNEAQLEKSRLLSDRFSAERPKGSFSTLEIQRTEQGDSAMYLCASSSPHRDGKTEAFFGQGTRLTVV.

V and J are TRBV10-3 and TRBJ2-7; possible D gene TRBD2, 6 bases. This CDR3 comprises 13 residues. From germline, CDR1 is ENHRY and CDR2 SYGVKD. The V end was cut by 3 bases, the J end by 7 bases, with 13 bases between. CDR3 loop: CAISDRGIWEQYF. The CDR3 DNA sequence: TGTGCCATCAGTGATCGGGGGATATGGGAGCAGTACTTC.

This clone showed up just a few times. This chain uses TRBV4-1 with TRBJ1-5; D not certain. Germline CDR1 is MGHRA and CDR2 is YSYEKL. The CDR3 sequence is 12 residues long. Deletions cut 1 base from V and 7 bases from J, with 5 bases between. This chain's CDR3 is CASSQVGQPQHF. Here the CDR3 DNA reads TGCGCCAGCAGCCAAGTGGGACAGCCCCAGCATTTT.

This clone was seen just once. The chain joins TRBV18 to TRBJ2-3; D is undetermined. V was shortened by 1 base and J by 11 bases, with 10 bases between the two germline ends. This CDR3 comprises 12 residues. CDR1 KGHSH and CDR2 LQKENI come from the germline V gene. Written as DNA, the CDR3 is TGTGCCAGCTCACCACAACAAGAAGGGCAGTATTTT. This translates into CASSPQQEGQYF.